One and the same sample provided the 23 T cell receptor beta chains below, sequenced in a study of T cell responses to AZD1222 COVID-19 vaccine. The repertoire was sequenced with immunoSEQ multiplex PCR; TCRdb's copy has only in-frame clones and lacks some. The sample lists about 70,000 clones; 84% were seen once. The material sequenced was peripheral blood, taken on day 0 of AZD1222 vaccination. The receptors stem from an adult in good health.

The chain has TRBV4-1 and TRBJ1-2, with no clear D. CDR3 size: 13 residues. Trimming shortened V by 4 bases and J by 8 bases, and 14 bases separated the two germline ends. From germline, CDR1 is MGHRA and CDR2 YSYEKL. CDR3 protein: CASSLTTSGGYTF. The DNA for the CDR3 is TGCGCCAGCAGCCTAACGACTTCGGGGGGCTACACCTTC.

The chain combines TRBV7-2 with TRBJ2-2; TRBD2 aligns across 10 bases. Losses at the gene ends were 4 bases for V and 8 bases for J; bases not matched to a gene: 13. CDR1 and CDR2 (germline): SGHTA, FQGNSA. The CDR3 loop spans 17 amino acids. The CDR3 is CASSSLGTSEPWGELFF. The CDR3 DNA is TGTGCCAGCAGCTCCCTAGGGACTAGCGAGCCATGGGGGGAGCTGTTTTTT. The whole variable domain, filled in from reference TRBV7-2 and TRBJ2-2, reads GAGVSQSPSNKVTEKGKDVELRCDPISGHTALYWYRQSLGQGLEFLIYFQGNSAPDKSGLPSDRFSAERTGGSVSTLTIQRTQQEDSAVYLCASSSLGTSEPWGELFFGEGSRLTVL.

The CDR3 DNA reads as TGTGCCAGCAGTACTGGACAGGTCTACGAGCAGTACTTC. It translates to CASSTGQVYEQYF. The chain employs TRBV27 and TRBJ2-7; 7 bases line up with TRBD1. The CDR3 loop spans 13 amino acids. V lost 5 bases, J lost 3 bases, and 4 bases stayed unmatched. Germline V gene sequence: CDR1 MNHEY, CDR2 SMNVEV (reference sequence).

The sample holds a few counts of this clone. This chain connects TRBV29-1 to TRBJ2-1; 7 positions match TRBD1. This CDR3 is 13 amino acids long. CDR1 and CDR2 (germline): SQVTM, ANQGSEA. Unmatched junction bases numbered 7, after V lost 7 bases and J lost 4 bases. CDR3 nucleotide sequence: TGCAGCGGCAGGGACAGCCCTTACAATGAGCAGTTCTTC. Protein product: CSGRDSPYNEQFF.

This chain links TRBV7-9 with TRBJ1-4; TRBD1 matches 8 bases. CDR1 is SEHNR and CDR2 is FQNEAQ in the germline V gene (reference sequence). The CDR3 is made up of 18 amino acids. V lost 5 bases and J lost 8; bases outside the gene matches: 19. The CDR3 loop is CASSGNPLTRQGREKLFF. CDR3 in DNA: TGTGCCAGCAGCGGGAACCCCTTAACTCGACAGGGGAGGGAAAAACTGTTTTTT.

This clone was detected once. The CDR3 nucleotides are TGTGCCAGCAGCTTGGGGGGGCTGCGGGGGACCTTTAATTCACCCCTCCACTTT. Its protein is CASSLGGLRGTFNSPLHF. The genes are TRBV7-2 and TRBJ1-6; TRBD1 might be the D (6 bases). Looked up from germline, CDR1 is SGHTA and CDR2 is FQGNSA. This CDR3 region has 18 residues. Trimming pared 3 bases from V and 6 bases from J, leaving 21 bases between.

The chain links TRBV28 to TRBJ1-1; possibly TRBD1 for D (6 bases). The germline V and J ends were trimmed by 6 bases and 0 bases, with 20 bases remaining between them. Looked up from germline, CDR1 is MDHEN and CDR2 is SYDVKM. The CDR3 runs to 17 residues. This CDR3 is CASRTATGGTMNTEAFF. CDR3 DNA sequence: TGTGCCAGCAGGACAGCGACAGGAGGAACAATGAACACTGAAGCTTTCTTT.

The V gene is TRBV12-3 or TRBV12-4, the J gene TRBJ1-6; possible D gene TRBD1, 5 bases. The CDR3 runs 13 residues. Trimming took off 6 bases at V and 9 bases at J, with 12 bases between the two ends. CDR3 coding DNA: TGTGCCAGCAGAGCGATGGGGGGTTCACCCCTCCACTTT. Its translation is CASRAMGGSPLHF.

V is TRBV9 and J is TRBJ2-1; 8 bases agree with TRBD2. After removal of 3 bases from V and 1 base from J, the junction contained 3 bases not matched to a gene. The CDR3 totals 15 residues. CDR1 is SGDLS, CDR2 YYNGEE, per germline. The CDR3 protein is CASSGLAGSYNEQFF. The CDR3 bases are TGTGCCAGCAGCGGATTAGCGGGGTCCTACAATGAGCAGTTCTTC.

V gene TRBV9 combines with J gene TRBJ2-1, with D possibly TRBD2 on 6 matching bases. The CDR3 covers 16 residues. Trimming shortened V by 0 bases and J by 4 bases, and 14 bases separated the two germline ends. Germline assignment: CDR1 SGDLS and CDR2 YYNGEE. This chain's CDR3 is CASSVDGSGLYNEQFF. The CDR3 DNA sequence: TGTGCCAGCAGCGTAGACGGCAGCGGGCTTTACAATGAGCAGTTCTTC. The full variable domain, completed using reference TRBV9 and TRBJ2-1, is DSGVTQTPKHLITATGQRVTLRCSPRSGDLSVYWYQQSLDQGLQFLIQYYNGEERAKGNILERFSAQQFPDLHSELNLSSLELGDSALYFCASSVDGSGLYNEQFFGPGTRLTVL.

The chain has TRBV6-5 and TRBJ1-6; maybe TRBD1 (6 bases). Germline V gives CDR1 MNHEY, CDR2 SVGAGI. Trimming took 0 bases from V and 7 from J, leaving 10 bases between them. The CDR3 has 15 amino acids. CDR3 nucleotide sequence: TGTGCCAGCAGTTACTCGATAACAGGGAATTCACCCCTCCACTTT. This encodes CASSYSITGNSPLHF.

The chain combines TRBV2 with TRBJ1-1; D not certain. There are 14 residues in the CDR3. CDR1 is SNHLY and CDR2 is FYNNEI in the germline V gene. Between the trimmed V and J ends, which lost 2 bases and 4 bases, there was a span of 11 bases. The CDR3 nucleotides are TGTGCCAGCAGTGAACAACGGGGTACCACTGAAGCTTTCTTT. Amino acids: CASSEQRGTTEAFF.

The chain uses TRBV3-1 (or the pseudogene TRBV3-2) and TRBJ2-1; 10 bases line up with TRBD2. This CDR3 has 15 amino acids. Germline CDR1 reads LGHDT; CDR2 reads YNNKEL (reference sequence). V trimming: 4 bases; J trimming: 2 bases; junction bases outside the gene matches: 2. This CDR3 is CASSPTSGPYNEQFF. The CDR3 nucleotides are TGTGCCAGCAGCCCGACTAGCGGGCCCTACAATGAGCAGTTCTTC.

V is TRBV24-1 and J is TRBJ2-2; D gene uncertain. V lost 6 bases and J 4 bases, leaving 5 bases between the germline ends. Germline V gene data show CDR1 as KGHDR and CDR2 as SFDVKD. The CDR3 has 12 residues. The CDR3 region has the DNA TGTGCCACCAGTCGACGCACCGGGGAGCTGTTTTTT. Residues: CATSRRTGELFF.

The chain couples TRBV6-5 to TRBJ2-7; no firm D call. The CDR3 runs to 15 residues. The V and J ends lost 0 bases and 0 bases respectively, with 9 bases between them. Germline CDR1 is MNHEY and CDR2 is SVGAGI. CDR3 bases: TGTGCCAGCAGTTACTCAGGCAGAGGCTCCTACGAGCAGTACTTC. Its protein product is CASSYSGRGSYEQYF.

This chain links TRBV28 with TRBJ2-6, with D possibly TRBD1 on 5 matching bases. CDR1 is MDHEN, CDR2 SYDVKM, per germline. The CDR3 sequence is 18 residues long. The V gene lost 7 bases and the J gene lost 0 bases, with 19 bases spanning the gap. CDR3 region: CASIQGIWVRSGANVLTF. As DNA, the CDR3 is TGTGCCAGCATTCAGGGAATCTGGGTTCGCTCTGGGGCCAACGTCCTGACTTTC.

The chain combines TRBV10-2 with TRBJ2-3; D call uncertain. CDR3 size: 13 residues. V lost 5 bases, J lost 6 bases, and 12 bases lay in between. Germline loops: CDR1 WSHSY, CDR2 SAAADI. The CDR3 DNA sequence: TGCGCCAGCAGTCTTAGCCTGGTGGATACGCAGTATTTT. Translation gives CASSLSLVDTQYF.

The rearrangement joins TRBV6-1 to TRBJ1-2; 7 nucleotides match TRBD1. CDR1 and CDR2 from the germline V gene are MNHNS and SASEGT. Trimming took 3 bases from V and 2 from J; bases not matched to a gene: 6. CDR3 size: 15 residues. The CDR3: CASSEAGGANYGYTF. CDR3 DNA: TGTGCCAGCAGTGAGGCAGGGGGAGCAAACTATGGCTACACCTTC.

This clone has a handful of counts. This rearrangement joins TRBV6-5 to TRBJ2-7; 9 nucleotides align to TRBD1. J lost 4 bases, V lost 6 bases, and 7 bases had no gene match. The CDR3 extends over 14 amino acids. From germline, CDR1 is MNHEY and CDR2 SVGAGI. The CDR3 spells CASRPGQGGYEQYF. For the CDR3, the DNA is TGTGCCAGCAGGCCGGGACAGGGTGGGTACGAGCAGTACTTC.

The chain carries TRBV18 and TRBJ1-1, with D maybe TRBD1 (5 bases). Germline V gives CDR1 KGHSH, CDR2 LQKENI. The CDR3 loop spans 14 amino acids. Trimming took off 0 bases at V and 4 bases at J, with 9 bases between the two ends. The CDR3: CASSPPWGSTEAFF. The CDR3 nucleotides are TGTGCCAGCTCACCACCGTGGGGGAGCACTGAAGCTTTCTTT. The variable domain in full, with the rest retrieved from reference TRBV18 and TRBJ1-1, is NAGVMQNPRHLVRRRGQEARLRCSPMKGHSHVYWYRQLPEEGLKFMVYLQKENIIDESGMPKERFSAEFPKEGPSILRIQQVVRGDSAAYFCASSPPWGSTEAFFGQGTRLTVV.

The chain couples TRBV4-1 to TRBJ2-2; 11 bases agree with TRBD2. V lost 0 bases, J lost 7 bases, and 10 bases stayed unmatched. CDR1 and CDR2 from the germline V gene are MGHRA and YSYEKL. This CDR3 spans 18 amino acids. CDR3: CASSQEVLAGGRGGELFF. CDR3 in DNA: TGCGCCAGCAGCCAAGAGGTCCTAGCGGGGGGCCGTGGCGGGGAGCTGTTTTTT.

The V gene is TRBV28, the J gene TRBJ1-1; a weak D match, TRBD1 (5 bases). The V end was cut by 5 bases, the J end by 5 bases, with 15 bases between. Germline values: CDR1 MDHEN, CDR2 SYDVKM. The CDR3 spans 14 residues. The CDR3 sequence is CASSIQSGRTEAFF. In DNA form, the CDR3 reads TGTGCCAGCAGTATTCAATCAGGGAGAACTGAAGCTTTCTTT.

This sequence joins TRBV15 and TRBJ2-3; D remains ambiguous. The CDR3 is 14 amino acids. Germline CDR1 LNHNV, CDR2 YYDKDF (reference sequence). The V end was cut by 0 bases, the J end by 3 bases, with 7 bases between. The CDR3: CATSRDFLTDTQYF. CDR3 sequence (DNA): TGTGCCACCAGCAGAGATTTTCTAACAGATACGCAGTATTTT.